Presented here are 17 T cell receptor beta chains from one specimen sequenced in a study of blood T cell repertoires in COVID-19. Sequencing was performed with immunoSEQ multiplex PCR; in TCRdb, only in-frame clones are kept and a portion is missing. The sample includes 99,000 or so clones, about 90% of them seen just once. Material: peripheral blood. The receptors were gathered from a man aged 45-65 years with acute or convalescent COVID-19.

The CDR3 coding sequence is TGTGCCAGCAGCGTCGACAGGGATCGCAATCAGCCCCAGCATTTT. Residues: CASSVDRDRNQPQHF. J is TRBJ1-5 and V is TRBV5-5, with TRBD1 identical over 7 bases. Germline V lookup: CDR1 SGHKS, CDR2 YYEKEE (reference sequence). The CDR3 sequence is 15 residues long. Unmatched junction bases numbered 6, after V lost 4 bases and J lost 2 bases.

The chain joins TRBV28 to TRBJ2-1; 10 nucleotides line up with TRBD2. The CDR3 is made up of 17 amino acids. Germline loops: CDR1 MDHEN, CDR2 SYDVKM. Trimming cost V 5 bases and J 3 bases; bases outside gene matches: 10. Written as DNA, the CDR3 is TGTGCCAGCAGTCCAACCTCGACTAGCGGGTACTACAATGAGCAGTTCTTC. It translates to CASSPTSTSGYYNEQFF.

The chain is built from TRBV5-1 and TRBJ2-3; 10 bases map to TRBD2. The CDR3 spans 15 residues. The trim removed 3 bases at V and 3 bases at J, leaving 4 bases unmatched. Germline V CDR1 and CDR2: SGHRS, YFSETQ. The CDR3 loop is CASSSGLAETDTQYF. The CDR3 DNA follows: TGCGCCAGCAGCTCAGGACTAGCGGAGACAGATACGCAGTATTTT.

Here the CDR3 reads CASSDSARRGGYTF. The DNA of the CDR3 is TGTGCCAGCAGTGACTCGGCCCGAAGGGGTGGCTACACCTTC. The chain combines TRBV6-4 with TRBJ1-2, with D possibly TRBD1 on 5 matching bases. From germline, CDR1 is MRHNA and CDR2 SNTAGT. CDR3 length: 14 residues. Between the trimmed V and J ends, which lost 0 bases and 7 bases, there was a span of 12 bases.

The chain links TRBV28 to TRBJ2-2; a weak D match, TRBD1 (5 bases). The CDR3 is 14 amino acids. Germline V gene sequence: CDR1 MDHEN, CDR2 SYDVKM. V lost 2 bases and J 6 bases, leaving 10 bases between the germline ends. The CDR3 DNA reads TGTGCCAGCAGTTTACCAGGGATGGCCGGGGAGCTGTTTTTT. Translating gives CASSLPGMAGELFF.

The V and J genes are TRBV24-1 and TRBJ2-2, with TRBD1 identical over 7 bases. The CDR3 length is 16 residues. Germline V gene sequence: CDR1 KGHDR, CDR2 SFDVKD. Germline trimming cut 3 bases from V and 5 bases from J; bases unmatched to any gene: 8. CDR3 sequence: CATSDPRQGWTGELFF. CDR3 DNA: TGTGCCACCAGTGATCCACGACAGGGCTGGACCGGGGAGCTGTTTTTT.

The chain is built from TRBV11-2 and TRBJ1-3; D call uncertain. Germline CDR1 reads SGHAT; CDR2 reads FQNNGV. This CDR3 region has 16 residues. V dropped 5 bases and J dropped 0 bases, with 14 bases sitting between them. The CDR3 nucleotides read TGTGCCAGCAGCGACGTGGGCAGAAGCTCTGGAAACACCATATATTTT. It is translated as CASSDVGRSSGNTIYF.

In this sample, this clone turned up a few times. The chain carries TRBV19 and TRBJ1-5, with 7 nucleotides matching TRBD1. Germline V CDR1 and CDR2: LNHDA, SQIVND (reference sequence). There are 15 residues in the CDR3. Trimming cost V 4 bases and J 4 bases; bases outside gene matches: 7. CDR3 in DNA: TGTGCCAGTAGTACCACCCGGGACAGAAATCAGCCCCAGCATTTT. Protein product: CASSTTRDRNQPQHF. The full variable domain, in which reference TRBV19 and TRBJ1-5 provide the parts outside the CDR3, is DGGITQSPKYLFRKEGQNVTLSCEQNLNHDAMYWYRQDPGQGLRLIYYSQIVNDFQKGDIAEGYSVSREKKESFPLTVTSAQKNPTAFYLCASSTTRDRNQPQHFGDGTRLSIL.

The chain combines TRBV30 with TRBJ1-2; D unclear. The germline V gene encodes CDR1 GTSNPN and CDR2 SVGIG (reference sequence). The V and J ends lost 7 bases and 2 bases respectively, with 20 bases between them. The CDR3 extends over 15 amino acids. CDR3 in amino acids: CASYREGRLNYGYTF. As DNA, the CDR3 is TGTGCCTCCTACAGAGAGGGCCGCCTAAACTATGGCTACACCTTC.

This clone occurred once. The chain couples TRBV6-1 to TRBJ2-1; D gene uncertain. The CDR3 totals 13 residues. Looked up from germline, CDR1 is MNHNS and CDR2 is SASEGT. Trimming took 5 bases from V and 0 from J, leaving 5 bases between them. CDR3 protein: CASSTSSYNEQFF. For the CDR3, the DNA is TGTGCCAGCAGTACCAGCTCCTACAATGAGCAGTTCTTC.

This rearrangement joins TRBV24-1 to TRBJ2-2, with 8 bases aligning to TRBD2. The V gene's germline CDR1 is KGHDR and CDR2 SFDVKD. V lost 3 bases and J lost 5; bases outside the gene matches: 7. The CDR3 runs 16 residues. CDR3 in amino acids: CATSDPGTRGTGELFF. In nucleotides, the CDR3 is TGTGCCACCAGTGATCCGGGGACTAGGGGAACCGGGGAGCTGTTTTTT.

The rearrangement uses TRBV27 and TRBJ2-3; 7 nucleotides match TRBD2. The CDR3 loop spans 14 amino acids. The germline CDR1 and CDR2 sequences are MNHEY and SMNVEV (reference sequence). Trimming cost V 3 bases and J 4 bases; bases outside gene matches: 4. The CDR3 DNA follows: TGTGCCAGCAGTTTCCTGACTAGCCCAGATACGCAGTATTTT. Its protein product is CASSFLTSPDTQYF.

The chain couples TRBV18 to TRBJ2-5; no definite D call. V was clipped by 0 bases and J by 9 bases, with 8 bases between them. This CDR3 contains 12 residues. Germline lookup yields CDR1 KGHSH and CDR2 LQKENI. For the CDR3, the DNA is TGTGCCAGCTCACCACCAACTCAGGCCCAGTACTTC. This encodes CASSPPTQAQYF.

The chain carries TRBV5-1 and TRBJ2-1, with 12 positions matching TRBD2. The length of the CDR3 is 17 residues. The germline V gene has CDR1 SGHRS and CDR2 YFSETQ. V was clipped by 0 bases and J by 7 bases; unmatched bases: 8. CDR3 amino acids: CASSLGQWLAGGNEQFF. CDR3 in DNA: TGCGCCAGCAGCTTGGGTCAGTGGCTAGCGGGAGGGAATGAGCAGTTCTTC.

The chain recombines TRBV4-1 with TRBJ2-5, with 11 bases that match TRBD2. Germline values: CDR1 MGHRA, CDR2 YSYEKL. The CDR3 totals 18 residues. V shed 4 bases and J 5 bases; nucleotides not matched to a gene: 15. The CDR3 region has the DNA TGCGCCAGCAGCCGACGACTAGCGGGAATTTTTTCGGTTGAGACCCAGTACTTC. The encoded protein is CASSRRLAGIFSVETQYF.

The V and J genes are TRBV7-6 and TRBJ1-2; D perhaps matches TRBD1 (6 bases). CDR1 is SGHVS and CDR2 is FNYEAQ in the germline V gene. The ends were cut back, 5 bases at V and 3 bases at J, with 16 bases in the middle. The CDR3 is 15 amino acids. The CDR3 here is CASSKWTAVDYGYTF. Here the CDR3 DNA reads TGTGCCAGCAGCAAGTGGACAGCCGTGGACTATGGCTACACCTTC.

The CDR3 sequence: CASSQDPSVSYEQYF. The CDR3 DNA is TGTGCCAGCAGCCAAGATCCTAGCGTTTCCTACGAGCAGTACTTC. This chain joins TRBV3-1 (or the pseudogene TRBV3-2) and TRBJ2-7, with D maybe TRBD2 (6 bases). The germline V and J ends were trimmed by 0 bases and 1 base, with 10 bases remaining between them. Germline assignment: CDR1 LGHDT and CDR2 YNNKEL (reference sequence). The CDR3 loop spans 15 amino acids.